The T cell receptor beta chain described here comes from a study of shared clonotypes between healthy human individuals. On sorted subsets, replicate PCRs used about 180 ng DNA, or about 33,000 T cell genomes. Assay used: immunoSEQ multiplex PCR; TCRdb lists only in-frame clones, some missing. The top ten hold 1.1% of the sample, which has millions of clones, about 95% seen once. The naive CD8 fraction comprised CD45RO-negative cells positively selected for CCR7 and excluded terminally differentiated effector memory CD45RA+ cells. CDR3 size: 16 residues. J gave up 3 bases and V 1 base, and 2 bases lay outside the gene matches. Looked up from germline, CDR1 is MNHEY and CDR2 is SMNVEV (reference sequence).

The receptor was isolated from a man aged 18 to 35 in good health. This chain links TRBV27 with TRBJ2-1; 11 nucleotides match TRBD1. The sequencing input was naive CD8+ T cells sorted from blood. The CDR3 sequence: CASSLLGTGGYNEQFF. The DNA of the CDR3 is TGTGCCAGCAGTTTATTAGGGACAGGGGGCTACAATGAGCAGTTCTTC.